This section outlines one T cell receptor beta chain sequence together with its context. Its antigen is currently not known. No quality values exist for individual bases; no much larger clone is one base distant. This entry is derived from a study of blood T cell repertoires in COVID-19 (dated by TCRdb to the early 2020s). At the level of the whole study: The collaborator samples originated in the United States, Italy and Spain and spanned the acute and convalescent phases of COVID-19. The prospective study material was composed of cDNA or gDNA derived from T cells, B-cell-depleted T cells, or PBMCs. The dataset comprised deeply sampled blood TCRbeta repertoires from subjects exposed to, actively infected with, or recovered from COVID-19. A freely available public database, intended as a resource for researchers studying the immune response to SARS-CoV-2, is where the repertoires were released. Samples came from the ongoing ImmuneRACE study (first 160 participants) plus 1,254 subjects from 6 global collaborators. Sample metadata almost always included a de-identified subject ID, COVID-19 status, age in years and sex. Where HLA class I and class II types were available, the types were taken from metadata supplied by the sample provider, not from assay-based typing.

Each collaborating institution followed its own protocols to collect whole blood in K2EDTA tubes. For TCRbeta analysis, collaborator samples were shipped as frozen whole blood, as isolated PBMCs, or as DNA extracted from either sample type. TCRbeta CDR3 regions were amplified from genomic DNA by means of the immunoSEQ Assay, a bias-controlled multiplex PCR. Concerning the study's data processing: The number of nucleated cells in each sample was estimated from the amplification of reference gene primers within the assay. To quantify the absolute abundance of each unique TCRbeta CDR3 rearrangement, sequence reads were collapsed and filtered. For each sample, productive Simpson clonality was calculated as the square root of Simpson's diversity index across productive rearrangements. The table comes from immuneACCESS by way of TCRdb, which keeps in-frame sequences with V and J called. Part of the clones is missing from these tables; in studies checked, under half for an unresolved V gene and the rest for unknown reasons. V and J calls and clone size are copied from that table; D and trimming were computed from the DNA. For this sample there are about 87,000 clones; about four fifths appear just once. Of the sample, 2% to 2.5% is held by the ten largest clones.

The paper's findings and limits, for the study overall: How much clinical and demographic metadata was included differed by source and by participant, and the metadata was provided uncurated.

The junction shows trimming of 2 bases on V and 0 bases on J, plus 11 bases between the germline ends. CDR1 and CDR2, looked up from the germline V gene, are KGHSH and LQKENI. Spanning cysteine to phenylalanine, the CDR3 consists of 15 amino acids. Only CDR3 DNA is held: 45 bases, read in frame from base 1. Sequencing was done on a sample of peripheral blood. The V gene is TRBV18 and the J gene is TRBJ2-7; the D region possibly corresponds to TRBD1 (6 bases align). The sequence derives from a woman in her 70s with acute or convalescent COVID-19. CDR3 protein: CASSPSTDSSYEQYF. In nucleotide form, the sequence is TGTGCCAGCTCACCATCGACGGACAGCTCCTACGAGCAGTACTTC.